This entry describes one T cell receptor (beta chain). This CDR3 is built from 14 residues. Germline V gives CDR1 MNHNY, CDR2 SVGAGI (reference sequence). Deletions cut 0 bases from V and 4 bases from J, with 10 bases between. The sample originates from a study of glioma-infiltrating T cells after dendritic cell vaccination. Study-wide context: Patients had newly diagnosed or recurrent glioblastoma and received dendritic cell vaccines.

The PCR used 60 V beta and 13 J beta primers. Clones were read by immunoSEQ multiplex PCR, and TCRdb kept only the in-frame ones, dropping some. The sample consists of around 58,000 clones, roughly four fifths of them appearing once. Only patients with spare fresh-frozen tumor and over two years of follow-up were included. This sequence joins TRBV6-6 and TRBJ2-7; TRBD2 might be the D (7 bases). Here the sequenced sample was blood, taken before dendritic cell vaccination. The clonotype originates from a human donor with glioblastoma. CDR3: CASSYSGGRYEQYF. The CDR3 coding sequence is TGTGCCAGCAGTTACTCCGGGGGGCGGTACGAGCAGTACTTC.